This entry features one T cell receptor (beta chain) sequence. This sample was taken from a study of control samples from healthy donors and cancer patients. CDR3 length: 14 amino acids. CDR1 and CDR2 (germline): MNHEY, SMNVEV (reference sequence). Trimming removed 6 bases from V and 0 bases from J; junction bases left unmatched: 5. TCRdb's table, derived via immunoSEQ multiplex PCR, lists solely in-frame clones and lacks some. The repertoire holds around 140,000 clones, with 75% to 95% as singletons. The chain recombines TRBV27 with TRBJ2-7; 7 bases fit TRBD1. The source material was blood. The TCR originated in a man under 40 in good health. The DNA of the CDR3 is TGTGCCAGCAGCTGGACAGGAAGCTCCTACGAGCAGTACTTC. Its protein product is CASSWTGSSYEQYF.